The clone carrying this T cell receptor (beta chain) was observed at least ten times. Its antigen is currently unknown. The source of the sample is a study of T cells in Graves' hyperthyroidism and ophthalmopathy. Notes on the study in general: Most clonotypes expanded in thyroid above 0.001 were likewise present in blood.

The V and J ends lost 5 bases and 4 bases respectively, with 20 bases between them. The CDR3 length is 16 residues. CDR1 MDHEN and CDR2 SYDVKM come from the germline V gene. Clinical symptoms, serum thyroxine and TRAb, thyroid ultrasound and orbital computed tomography together formed the diagnostic basis. RNA transcripts provided the source from which TCR beta CDR3 regions were amplified. A first-round RT-PCR of the TCR CDR3 used the HTBI primer set. TCRdb called the multiplex PCR reads again in MiXCR, with one record for every CDR3 protein. The sample has approximately 690,000 distinct CDR3 sequences, under 25% seen once.

Material for sequencing was blood. The sequence came from a man aged 25 to 40 with Graves' ophthalmopathy. The chain joins TRBV28 to TRBJ2-5; D possibly corresponds to TRBD1 (6 bases). CDR3: CASSLDFRDTGETQYF. The CDR3 nucleotides are TGTGCCAGCAGTCTAGACTTCCGGGACACGGGAGAGACCCAGTACTTC.